The present TCR beta chain was sequenced within a study of monozygotic twins with inflammatory bowel disease. Whole-blood total RNA was extracted without T cell sorting. The germline gives CDR1 DFQATT, CDR2 SNEGSKA (reference sequence). CDR3 length: 13 residues. Each CDR3 protein gets one entry in TCRdb, which reprocessed the 5' RACE reads and gives no DNA. This sample's clone table lists some 160,000 distinct CDR3 sequences. Study-wide results and caveats: In patient repertoires, differing immunosuppressive treatments may have added some variability.

As concerns this clonotype: The antigen is unknown.

V and J are TRBV20-1 and TRBJ2-4; TCRdb names TRBD1, which stays unverified in the absence of DNA. This receptor was obtained from a human donor with ulcerative colitis or Crohn's disease, or a healthy co-twin of an affected twin (not recorded which). Sequences were obtained from blood. The CDR3 sequence: CSASGTAQNIQYF.